Included here is one T cell receptor (beta chain) sequence, with context. Its antigen is still unknown. These data belong to a study of OX40 agonist ivuxolimab in advanced cancers. Turning to the study itself: Melanoma, hepatocellular carcinoma, head and neck or renal cell cancer occurred in dose-escalation patients. Three individuals attained partial responses, comprising one hepatocellular carcinoma case and two cutaneous melanoma cases. Study results and caveats: Clonal expansion was seen in CD4+ and CD8+ blood T cells by week 6 at 0.1 to 3.0 mg/kg.

Produced via immunoSEQ multiplex PCR; TCRdb's table is partial and in-frame only. The sample has 40,000 to 45,000 clones; around 87% are singletons. CDR1 MDHEN and CDR2 SYDVKM come from the germline V gene. The junction had 2 bases not matched to a gene; V was cut back by 6 bases and J by 3 bases. CDR3 length: 13 amino acids. This specimen consisted of CD4+ or CD8+ T cells sorted from blood, obtained in a trial of the OX40 agonist ivuxolimab. This receptor was identified in an adult with an advanced solid tumor such as melanoma, head and neck, liver or kidney cancer. V is TRBV28 and J is TRBJ2-7, with 10 bases lining up with TRBD1. The CDR3 loop is CASRTGGLYEQYF. The CDR3 DNA reads TGTGCCAGCAGGACAGGGGGCCTCTACGAGCAGTACTTC.